This TCR beta chain was sequenced for a study of shared T cell receptors in the human thymus. This clone has a single count. Germline CDR1 is SGHNT and CDR2 is YYREEE (reference sequence). This CDR3 comprises 14 residues. Trimming took 0 bases from V and 4 from J, leaving 10 bases between them. Sequenced by immunoSEQ multiplex PCR; TCRdb stores in-frame clones only, minus some. The table has roughly 660,000 clones, 88% seen once. The sample was also reused in another study, on human thymus T cells. Turning to that study: Congenital heart defects were the reason for the corrective surgery that the donors, healthy Finnish infants, were having. Resections that were taken during corrective heart surgery supplied the thymus tissue. Gene usage for V and J segments appeared biased in thymic and blood repertoires. There were highly overlapping thymic repertoires among unrelated individuals, as related research reported.

The chain couples TRBV5-4 to TRBJ1-2; D might be TRBD1 (6 bases). Source material: thymocytes. The source of this sequence is a boy under two years old with a congenital heart defect. The CDR3 DNA is TGTGCCAGCAGCTTGGGGGGGACATCCTATGGCTACACCTTC. Translation: CASSLGGTSYGYTF.